The text below deals with one T cell receptor beta chain. These data are taken from a study of blood T cell repertoires in COVID-19. Study summary: Acute and convalescent COVID-19 samples came from the United States, Italy and Spain. Nucleic acid was either cDNA or gDNA, and it came from T cells, B-cell-depleted T cells, or PBMCs.

Original processing notes: Reference gene primer amplification gave estimated nucleated cell counts. Only in-frame clones appear in the TCRdb table, and some are missing; sequencing was by immunoSEQ multiplex PCR. Clone size and V and J calls were adopted from that table, with D and trimming inferred from the DNA. The data contain over 65,000 clones, about 87% of them seen just once; the ten biggest clones take up 4.6%. The ends were cut back, 2 bases at V and 5 bases at J, with 12 bases in the middle. The germline V gene encodes CDR1 SGHTA and CDR2 FQGNSA. The CDR3 runs to 14 residues. This sequence originates from a man aged 50-60 years with active COVID-19. The rearrangement links TRBV7-2 to TRBJ1-1, with D tentatively TRBD1 (5 bases). The specimen was peripheral blood. CDR3 DNA: TGTGCCAGCAGCTTAACTATCGGGGGAACTGAAGCTTTCTTT. It yields the protein CASSLTIGGTEAFF.